One T cell receptor (beta chain) is described in this entry. The J segment lost 5 bases and the V segment lost 0 bases, leaving 6 bases of the junction unmatched. The CDR3 sequence is 16 residues long. Germline CDR1 WSHSY, CDR2 SAAADI. The record originates from a study of control samples from healthy donors and cancer patients. TCRdb keeps only in-frame clones here, not all; method: immunoSEQ multiplex PCR. Here the sample spans 180,000 or so clones, 90% to 95% being singletons. V usage is TRBV10-2 and J usage is TRBJ2-5, with 10 bases identical to TRBD1. Specimen: blood. The clonotype was recovered from a woman between 25 and 40 years old in good health. CDR3 DNA sequence: TGCGCCAGCAGTGAGTCGACAGGGGGCGTTGGGGAGACCCAGTACTTC. As protein: CASSESTGGVGETQYF.